This is a list of T cell receptor beta chains from one sample in a study of blood T cell repertoires in COVID-19. Some clones are missing from TCRdb's copy, which holds only in-frame ones; the method was immunoSEQ multiplex PCR. The top ten hold 1.5% to 2% of the sample, which has around 250,000 clones, 70% to 90% seen once. Sequencing was performed on PBMCs or T cells enriched from blood (not recorded which). The origin of the receptors is a woman between 50 and 59 years old who had recovered from COVID-19. Each CDR3 is given with its conserved first and last residue. D genes are given only for firm matches. The size field is filled for only some rows; it gives once, few, many or a size class.

>TRBV5-4|NA|NA|TRBJ2-3
CASSFIRTDTQYF
TGTGCCAGCAGCTTTATTAGAACAGATACGCAGTATTTT
>TRBV6-5|TRBD2|NA|TRBJ2-3
CASSYSASGGTDTQYF
TGTGCCAGCAGTTACTCGGCTAGCGGCGGCACAGATACGCAGTATTTT
>TRBV5-1|TRBD2|NA|TRBJ2-7
CASSWKTSGTSYEQYF
TGCGCCAGCAGCTGGAAGACTAGCGGGACTTCGTACGAGCAGTACTTC
>TRBV29-1|NA|NA|TRBJ1-1
CSVESVMNTEAFF
TGCAGCGTTGAATCGGTTATGAACACTGAAGCTTTCTTT
>TRBV7-8|NA|few|TRBJ2-2
CASSSGAGTGELFF
TGTGCCAGCAGCTCCGGAGCGGGCACCGGGGAGCTGTTTTTT
>TRBV9|NA|NA|TRBJ2-2
CASSAGASWSGELFF
TGTGCCAGCAGCGCCGGAGCGAGTTGGTCCGGGGAGCTGTTTTTT
>TRBV6-1|TRBD2|NA|TRBJ2-5
CASSEAGGGQETQYF
TGTGCCAGCAGTGAAGCGGGGGGGGGACAAGAGACCCAGTACTTC
>TRBV11-2|NA|NA|TRBJ1-1
CASSPRVGLNTEAFF
TGTGCCAGCAGCCCACGGGTAGGCCTGAACACTGAAGCTTTCTTT
>TRBV3-1/TRBV3-2|TRBD1|NA|TRBJ1-2
CASTATPGQGSNYGYTF
TGTGCCAGCACCGCAACCCCGGGACAGGGGTCTAACTATGGCTACACCTTC
>TRBV3-1/TRBV3-2|NA|NA|TRBJ2-1
CASRQPGLQGYNEQFF
TGTGCCAGCAGGCAGCCGGGACTCCAAGGCTACAATGAGCAGTTCTTC
>TRBV11-1|NA|NA|TRBJ2-1
CASSPTSRGEQFF
TGTGCCAGCAGCCCGACTAGTCGGGGTGAGCAGTTCTTC
>TRBV27|NA|NA|TRBJ2-7
CASSLFADSDEQYF
TGTGCCAGCAGTTTATTCGCGGACTCGGACGAGCAGTACTTC
>TRBV5-1|TRBD2|NA|TRBJ2-2
CASRELAGATGELFF
TGCGCCAGCAGAGAACTAGCGGGAGCGACCGGGGAGCTGTTTTTT
>TRBV5-5|TRBD2|NA|TRBJ2-7
CASSFLAGATGEQYF
TGTGCCAGCAGCTTCTTAGCGGGAGCTACTGGCGAGCAGTACTTC
>TRBV6-5|TRBD1|NA|TRBJ1-3
CASTETGGGNTIYF
TGTGCCAGCACCGAAACAGGGGGTGGAAACACCATATATTTT
>TRBV4-2|NA|few|TRBJ2-2
CASSQGANTGELFF
TGTGCCAGCAGCCAGGGAGCTAACACCGGGGAGCTGTTTTTT
>TRBV9|TRBD1|NA|TRBJ1-3
CASSVRTGVSGNTIYF
TGTGCCAGCAGCGTACGGACAGGGGTCTCTGGAAACACCATATATTTT
>TRBV7-9|NA|once|TRBJ2-4
CASSLRDEGNIQYF
TGTGCCAGCAGCTTACGGGATGAGGGAAACATTCAGTACTTC
>TRBV4-2|NA|NA|TRBJ1-6
CASSQGQNSPLHF
TGTGCCAGCAGCCAAGGGCAGAATTCACCCCTCCACTTT
>TRBV24-1|NA|NA|TRBJ2-1
CATRESAYNEQFF
TGTGCCACCAGGGAGTCGGCCTACAATGAGCAGTTCTTC
>TRBV5-1|TRBD2|NA|TRBJ2-1
CASSLTSGTLGNEQFF
TGCGCCAGCAGCTTGACTAGCGGGACCCTTGGAAATGAGCAGTTCTTC
>TRBV10-3|NA|NA|TRBJ1-1
CAISETQGGGTEAFF
TGTGCCATCAGTGAGACCCAGGGAGGGGGCACTGAAGCTTTCTTT
>TRBV4-1|TRBD1|NA|TRBJ1-6
CASSQETTGWYSPLHF
TGCGCCAGCAGCCAAGAAACGACAGGGTGGTATTCACCCCTCCACTTT
>TRBV27|NA|NA|TRBJ1-2
CASSWREGDGYTF
TGTGCCAGCAGTTGGCGGGAAGGAGATGGCTACACCTTC
>TRBV28|TRBD1|NA|TRBJ1-1
CASRTAGTGAEAFF
TGTGCCAGCAGGACTGCCGGGACAGGTGCTGAAGCTTTCTTT
>TRBV28|TRBD2|few|TRBJ2-1
CASSLGTSQGDEQFF
TGTGCCAGCAGTCTAGGGACTAGCCAGGGGGATGAGCAGTTCTTC
>TRBV5-4|NA|NA|TRBJ1-3
CASSLRGRGTFWSGNTIYF
TGTGCCAGCAGCTTGAGGGGCCGCGGGACTTTCTGGTCTGGAAACACCATATATTTT
>TRBV29-1|NA|NA|TRBJ2-1
CSVDGQAGGIPADEQFF
TGCAGCGTTGATGGTCAGGCCGGCGGGATCCCGGCGGATGAGCAGTTCTTC
>TRBV10-1|TRBD1|NA|TRBJ2-2
CASSVGTGIGELFF
TGCGCCAGCAGTGTAGGGACAGGGATCGGGGAGCTGTTTTTT
>TRBV6-6|TRBD1|NA|TRBJ1-2
CASSYPTGGIYGYTF
TGTGCCAGCAGTTACCCGACAGGGGGAATCTATGGCTACACCTTC
>TRBV27|NA|NA|TRBJ1-2
CASSRQANYGYTF
TGTGCCAGCAGTCGGCAGGCTAACTATGGCTACACCTTC
>TRBV19|TRBD1|NA|TRBJ2-3
CASSVSRGGTSTDTQYF
TGTGCCAGTAGTGTCTCACGAGGGGGCACTAGCACAGATACGCAGTATTTT
>TRBV4-2|TRBD2|few|TRBJ2-1
CASSQELGLAVYNEQFF
TGTGCCAGCAGCCAAGAATTGGGACTAGCGGTTTACAATGAGCAGTTCTTC
>TRBV5-1|TRBD2|NA|TRBJ2-7
CASSLSPGTIYEQYF
TGCGCCAGCAGCTTGTCCCCGGGGACTATCTACGAGCAGTACTTC
>TRBV7-2|NA|NA|TRBJ2-3
CASSLVGTSTDTQYF
TGTGCCAGCAGCTTAGTCGGGACTAGCACAGATACGCAGTATTTT
>TRBV3-1/TRBV3-2|NA|NA|TRBJ2-5
CASSQRGGETQYF
TGTGCCAGCAGCCAGAGGGGGGGAGAGACCCAGTACTTC
>TRBV2|NA|NA|TRBJ1-4
CASSRVGASNEKLFF
TGTGCCAGCTCCCGGGTGGGGGCCTCTAATGAAAAACTGTTTTTT
>TRBV2|TRBD2|NA|TRBJ2-5
CASSLLAAQYF
TGTGCCAGCAGCCTACTAGCGGCCCAGTACTTC
>TRBV7-3|NA|NA|TRBJ2-1
CASSSRPYNEQFF
TGTGCCAGCAGCTCTAGGCCCTACAATGAGCAGTTCTTC
>TRBV12-3/TRBV12-4|NA|NA|TRBJ2-5
CASSFRTVMYF
TGTGCCAGCAGCTTCAGGACAGTTATGTACTTC